Detailed here is one T cell receptor (beta chain). This sample was included in a study of identical twins. TCRdb recomputed calls from the 5' RACE reads with MiXCR, one row per CDR3 protein. The sample lists roughly 750,000 distinct CDR3 sequences; 21% were seen once. The V gene end was trimmed by 0 bases and the J gene end by 5 bases; junction bases not matched to a gene: 9. Germline V gene data show CDR1 as SGDLS and CDR2 as YYNGEE. The CDR3 length is 16 residues. These same records also appear under a second study, on T cells expressing NK-cell markers. This second study notes: Sorted CD3+CD56+NKG2C+, CD3+CD56+NKG2C- and CD3+CD56-NKG2C+ T cells provided the TCR beta repertoires. Sorting of alpha-beta TCR T cells alone was achieved in several experiments with an anti-gamma-delta TCR antibody. Each of several donors carried dominant NKG2C+ clonotypes accounting for about 1.0-7.0% of CD8+ T cells.

The chain recombines TRBV9 with TRBJ1-1; 8 bases agree with TRBD1. The sequencing sample was made of PBMCs. This sequence originates from a woman aged 18-29 years in good health. Written as DNA, the CDR3 is TGTGCCAGCAGCGTAGTCGGGACAGGAGGAGCTACTGAAGCTTTCTTT. Its translation is CASSVVGTGGATEAFF.